This TCR beta chain is drawn from a study of low-dose radiotherapy and immunotherapy resistance in tumors. This clonotype occurred many times. The CDR3 contains 14 residues. Germline CDR1 reads SGHNT; CDR2 reads YYREEE (reference sequence). Unmatched junction bases numbered 3, after V lost 4 bases and J lost 3 bases. Time point defined: before trial treatment. Using a constant-region primer together with a V-primer adapter, TCRs were subjected to roughly 20 PCR cycles of amplification. Each CDR3 protein gets one entry after TCRdb re-called the reads with MiXCR. The table has about 46,000 distinct CDR3 sequences, about 10% seen once.

The specimen comprised PBMCs, sampled before treatment. This clonotype was sampled from a female donor with ovarian cancer. The chain links TRBV5-4 to TRBJ2-5, with 10 bases lining up with TRBD1. The CDR3 DNA is TGTGCCAGCAGCGCCGGGACAGGGGAAGAGACCCAGTACTTC. It codes for CASSAGTGEETQYF.